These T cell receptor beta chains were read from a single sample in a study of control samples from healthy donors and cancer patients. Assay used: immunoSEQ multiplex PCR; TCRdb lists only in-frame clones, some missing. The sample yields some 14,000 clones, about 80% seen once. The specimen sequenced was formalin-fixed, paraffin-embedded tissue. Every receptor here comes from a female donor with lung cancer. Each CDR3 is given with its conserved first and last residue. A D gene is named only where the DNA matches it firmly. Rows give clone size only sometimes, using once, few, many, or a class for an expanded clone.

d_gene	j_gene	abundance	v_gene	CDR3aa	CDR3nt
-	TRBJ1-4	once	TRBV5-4	CASSLGGSANEKLFF	TGTGCCAGCAGCTTGGGGGGGTCGGCTAATGAAAAACTGTTTTTT
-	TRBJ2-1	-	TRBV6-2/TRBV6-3	CASSYSTGVGATVLF	TGTGCCAGCAGTTACTCGACCGGGGTAGGGGCTACAGTGCTCTTC
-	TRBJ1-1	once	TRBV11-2	CASSLGSALNTEAFF	TGTGCCAGCAGCTTGGGGTCCGCATTGAACACTGAAGCTTTCTTT
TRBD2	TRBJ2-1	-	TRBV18	CASSPPAGGLDEQFF	TGTGCCAGCTCACCACCCGCGGGGGGGCTTGATGAGCAGTTCTTC
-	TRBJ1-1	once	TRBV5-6	CASGGAGLNTEAFF	TGTGCCAGCGGCGGCGCAGGGTTGAACACTGAAGCTTTCTTT
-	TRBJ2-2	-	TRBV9	CASSVVASGTGELFF	TGTGCCAGCAGCGTAGTCGCTTCGGGCACCGGGGAGCTGTTTTTT
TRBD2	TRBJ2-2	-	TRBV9	CASSLGGTTSNGELFF	TGTGCCAGCAGTTTAGGTGGGACTACAAGTAACGGGGAGCTGTTTTTT
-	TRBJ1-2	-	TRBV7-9	CASSLELALYGGNYGYTF	TGTGCCAGCAGCTTAGAGTTGGCACTCTATGGGGGTAACTATGGCTACACCTTC
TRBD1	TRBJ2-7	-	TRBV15	CATSRDRGPYEQYF	TGTGCCACCAGCAGGGACAGGGGCCCCTACGAGCAGTACTTC
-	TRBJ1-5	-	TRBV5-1	CASSLGGGSNQPQHF	TGCGCCAGCAGCTTGGGAGGGGGAAGCAATCAGCCCCAGCATTTT
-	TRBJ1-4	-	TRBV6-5	CASSRGWTNEKLFF	TGTGCCAGCAGCCGAGGGTGGACTAATGAAAAACTGTTTTTT
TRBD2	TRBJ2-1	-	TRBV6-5	CASQGLAGGREQFF	TGTGCCAGCCAGGGACTAGCGGGGGGGCGCGAGCAGTTCTTC
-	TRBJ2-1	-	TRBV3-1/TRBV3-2	CASSQGEYNEQFF	TGTGCCAGCAGCCAAGGGGAATACAATGAGCAGTTCTTC
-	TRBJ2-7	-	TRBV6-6	CATWTSGYEQYF	TGTGCCACCTGGACGTCAGGGTACGAGCAGTACTTC
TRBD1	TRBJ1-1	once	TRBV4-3	CASSQGGSGVGDRGGGTEAFF	TGCGCCAGCAGCCAAGGGGGCTCCGGGGTGGGGGACAGGGGAGGAGGCACTGAAGCTTTCTTT
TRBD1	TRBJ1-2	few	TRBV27	CASSYDYRGGYTF	TGTGCCAGCAGTTATGATTACAGGGGAGGCTACACCTTC
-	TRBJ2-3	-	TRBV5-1	CASSFDSSTDTQYF	TGCGCCAGCAGCTTTGACAGTAGCACAGATACGCAGTATTTT
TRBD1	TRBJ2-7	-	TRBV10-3	CAISEDRESVEQYF	TGTGCCATCAGTGAGGACAGGGAGTCGGTCGAGCAGTACTTC
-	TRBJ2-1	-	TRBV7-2	CASSTSRGGEQFF	TGTGCCAGCAGCACTTCGCGTGGGGGTGAGCAGTTCTTC
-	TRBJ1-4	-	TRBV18	CASSPSQIVREKLFF	TGTGCCAGCTCACCCAGTCAGATCGTCCGGGAAAAACTGTTTTTT